Listed below are T cell receptor beta chains from one sample, sequenced in a study of sequential checkpoint blockade in melanoma. Measured with immunoSEQ multiplex PCR; TCRdb has only the in-frame clones, and not every one. Of some 10,000 clones detected, 60% to 80% appear once; the ten largest clones hold about 18%. The sequencing used CD8+ T cells sorted from blood (inferred from file names), collected from a patient given nivolumab and ipilimumab in sequence. The receptors stem from a human donor with melanoma. Each CDR3 is given with its conserved first and last residue. The D gene is left open where the match is weak. Clone size is given for some rows only: seen once, a few or many times, or a class if the clone is expanded.

size,V,J,D,CDR3,DNA
.,TRBV7-3,TRBJ1-2,TRBD1,CASSTRTGGDGYTF,TGTGCCAGCAGCACTAGGACAGGGGGCGATGGCTACACCTTC
.,TRBV7-9,TRBJ2-5,.,CASSLALGEETQYF,TGTGCCAGCAGCTTAGCCCTGGGAGAGGAGACCCAGTACTTC
.,TRBV20-1,TRBJ1-2,.,CSAQYRHVSF,TGCAGTGCTCAGTACCGACATGTTTCCTTC
.,TRBV6-5,TRBJ2-5,.,CAAGSPFQETQYF,TGTGCAGCCGGGTCACCCTTCCAAGAGACCCAGTACTTC
.,TRBV6-4,TRBJ2-3,TRBD2,CASAAGSTDTQYF,TGTGCCAGCGCAGCGGGGAGCACAGATACGCAGTATTTT
.,TRBV27,TRBJ2-7,.,CASSDQQGYEQYF,TGTGCCAGCAGCGACCAACAGGGCTACGAGCAGTACTTC
.,TRBV28,TRBJ2-7,.,CASSFPEISYEQYF,TGTGCCAGCAGTTTCCCGGAGATCTCCTACGAGCAGTACTTC
once,TRBV7-9,TRBJ2-3,.,CASSPPGVSTDTQYF,TGTGCCAGCAGCCCGCCCGGAGTTAGCACAGATACGCAGTATTTT
.,TRBV13,TRBJ2-5,.,CASSLGRGQETQYF,TGTGCCAGCAGCTTAGGCCGAGGGCAAGAGACCCAGTACTTC
once,TRBV13,TRBJ1-5,.,CASSQRTGFSNQPQHF,TGTGCCAGCAGCCAACGAACAGGGTTTAGCAATCAGCCCCAGCATTTT
.,TRBV4-1,TRBJ2-7,.,CASSQEPGQGSYEQYF,TGCGCCAGCAGCCAAGAGCCCGGACAAGGTTCCTACGAGCAGTACTTC
.,TRBV6-5,TRBJ1-6,TRBD1,CASSPGTGEVPPLHF,TGTGCCAGCAGCCCCGGGACAGGGGAGGTACCACCCCTCCACTTT
.,TRBV9,TRBJ2-1,.,CASSVDGLVQFF,TGTGCCAGCAGCGTTGACGGACTGGTGCAGTTCTTC
once,TRBV2,TRBJ1-1,.,CASELQGTNTEAFF,TGTGCCAGCGAATTACAGGGTACGAACACTGAAGCTTTCTTT
.,TRBV7-9,TRBJ2-2,.,CASSLAIRANTGELFF,TGTGCCAGCAGCTTAGCGATCCGAGCGAACACCGGGGAGCTGTTTTTT
.,TRBV6-5,TRBJ1-1,.,CASSTGVITEAFF,TGTGCCAGCAGCACGGGGGTAATAACTGAAGCTTTCTTT
once,TRBV7-9,TRBJ2-3,.,CASSPPGISTDTQYF,TGTGCCAGCAGTCCCCCAGGCATTAGCACAGATACGCAGTATTTT